A selection of T cell receptor beta chains follows, all from one sample in a study of identical twins. TCRdb re-analysed the 5' RACE reads in MiXCR, keeping a single row per CDR3 protein. Of more than 1.5 million distinct CDR3 sequences detected, about 31% appear once; the ten largest clones hold 0.25% to 0.3%. Sequences were obtained from cord blood. The receptors were sampled from a newborn girl in good health. Each CDR3 is given with its conserved first and last residue. Fields, in order: V gene, D gene, J gene, CDR3 protein. The D gene is left open where the match is weak.

TRBV11-2	TRBD2	TRBJ2-1	CASSSLQRGPYNEQFF
TRBV12-3/TRBV12-4	-	TRBJ2-3	CASSLGIGSSGSTDTQYF
TRBV27	TRBD2	TRBJ2-5	CASSLLAGMGRETQYF
TRBV4-1	TRBD2	TRBJ2-3	CASSASGGKGTDTQYF
TRBV4-1	-	TRBJ1-4	CASSQNPWGPEKLFF
TRBV6-2/TRBV6-3	TRBD2	TRBJ2-1	CAGTLAGGLSEQFF
TRBV28	TRBD1	TRBJ1-5	CASSDAGTGRDQPQHF
TRBV3-1	TRBD1	TRBJ1-1	CASSHQTGIGTEAFF
TRBV9	TRBD2	TRBJ2-5	CASSVRWRGGPLETQYF
TRBV5-1	-	TRBJ1-5	CAMQNTTDQPQHF